These 25 T cell receptor beta chains were all obtained from the same sample, sequenced in a study of blood T cells in healthy people across ages (dated by TCRdb to 2013 to 2016). Preparation of the library involved 5' RACE. TCRdb shows the sequencer as Illumina HiSeq 2500. A second PCR of roughly 6 to 11 cycles was run with a J-beta primer mix and a sample-barcoded 5' primer. TCRdb trimmed the raw reads at Q25, called clones with MiXCR and kept productive beta chains. Identical CDR3 protein sequences are pooled into one entry, listed with their most common genes and DNA. The sample yields 760,000 or so distinct CDR3 sequences; around a quarter were counted once. The ten largest clones represent under 9.5% of the sample. The same specimen was also included in a second study, on T cells of mothers and their children.

The sequenced sample consisted of blood. These receptors were taken from a boy younger than 18 in good health.

This clonotype was counted between two and nine times. The chain combines TRBV10-3 with TRBJ1-2; TRBD1 matches at 7 bases. There are 17 residues in the CDR3. The J segment lost 8 bases and the V segment lost 4 bases, leaving 19 bases of the junction unmatched. CDR1 is ENHRY, CDR2 SYGVKD, per germline. The CDR3: CAISAPQVEGAEGGYTF. In nucleotides, the CDR3 is TGTGCCATCAGTGCCCCTCAAGTGGAGGGGGCAGAGGGAGGCTACACCTTC.

J is TRBJ1-2 and V is TRBV20-1; possible D gene TRBD1, 5 bases. This CDR3 has 13 amino acids. Between the trimmed V and J ends, which lost 6 bases and 4 bases, there was a span of 15 bases. In germline, CDR1 is DFQATT, CDR2 SNEGSKA (reference sequence). DNA for the CDR3: TGCAGTGCCCTTCTTCCGGGGGTCTATGGCTACACCTTC. Amino acids: CSALLPGVYGYTF.

The J gene is TRBJ2-1, the V gene TRBV6-6; TRBD1 might be the D (6 bases). The CDR3 runs 14 residues. Germline lookup yields CDR1 MNHNY and CDR2 SVGAGI (reference sequence). The germline V and J ends were trimmed by 3 bases and 5 bases, with 11 bases remaining between them. CDR3 nucleotide sequence: TGTGCCAGCAGTTATCTACAGGGAAACAATGAGCAGTTCTTC. Translation gives CASSYLQGNNEQFF.

The chain employs TRBV9 and TRBJ2-5; 10 bases are a match to TRBD2. The assigned J gene may be wrong: the sequence end matches TRBJ2-1 better. Germline V gene sequence: CDR1 SGDLS, CDR2 YYNGEE. The CDR3 loop spans 16 amino acids. The CDR3 DNA reads as TGTGCCAGCAGCGGAAGCGGGGGGGCTACCCCAGATGGGCAGTTCTTC. It encodes CASSGSGGATPDGQFF.

In the case of this clonotype: At one end the junction does not follow the germline gene, possibly because of a read error. The CDR3 loop is CASSSRGQQESRDRAF. CDR3 in DNA: TGTGCCAGCAGTTCACGTGGGCAGCAAGAAAGTCGTGATAGGGCCTTC. The chain is built from TRBV12-3 or TRBV12-4 and TRBJ1-2, with no clear D. This CDR3 region has 16 residues.

This clonotype was seen more than once but under ten times. This sequence joins TRBV11-2 and TRBJ2-7; 8 positions match TRBD2. Germline V CDR1 and CDR2: SGHAT, FQNNGV. V shed 1 base and J 2 bases; nucleotides not matched to a gene: 4. The CDR3 is 15 residues long. CDR3 sequence reads: CASSLGSGLAYEQYF. CDR3 DNA sequence: TGTGCCAGCAGCTTAGGTTCGGGACTAGCCTACGAGCAGTACTTC.

In its sample, this clonotype was seen a few times. The V gene is TRBV9, the J gene TRBJ1-1; maybe TRBD1 (5 bases). The CDR3 is 14 residues long. Germline CDR1 SGDLS, CDR2 YYNGEE. Trimming left V 2 bases short and J 0 bases short, with 8 bases between. DNA for the CDR3: TGTGCCAGCAGCGTGGACACGTTGAACACTGAAGCTTTCTTT. Its protein product is CASSVDTLNTEAFF.

This sequence joins TRBV5-1 and TRBJ2-7; TRBD2 matches 14 bases. Germline assignment: CDR1 SGHRS and CDR2 YFSETQ. This CDR3 contains 16 residues. With V trimmed by 4 bases and J by 3 bases, 6 bases remained unmatched. This CDR3 is CASSAGLAGGGYEQYF. In DNA, the CDR3 is TGCGCCAGCAGCGCCGGACTAGCGGGGGGAGGCTACGAGCAGTACTTC.

The sample holds many counts of this clonotype. This chain joins TRBV5-1 and TRBJ1-1; D is undetermined. V dropped 0 bases and J dropped 10 bases, with 19 bases sitting between them. The CDR3 has 15 residues. Germline CDR1 is SGHRS and CDR2 is YFSETQ. This chain's CDR3 is CASSLALDHIGSAFF. The CDR3 DNA is TGCGCCAGCAGCTTGGCCTTAGACCACATAGGTTCAGCTTTCTTT.

Remarks on this clonotype: An end of the junction does not agree with germline; a read error may underlie this. This chain links TRBV7-9 with TRBJ1-1, with a tentative D call TRBD1 (5 bases). Germline lookup yields CDR1 SEHNR and CDR2 FQNEAQ (reference sequence). The CDR3 length is 15 residues. The chain's CDR3 is CASGLWGDGGTEAFF. The DNA for the CDR3 is TGTGCCAGCGGCTTATGGGGGGACGGAGGCACTGAAGCTTTCTTT.

The sample holds a few counts of this clonotype. The chain uses TRBV6-2 or TRBV6-3 and TRBJ2-7; D may be TRBD2 (6 bases). The germline gives CDR1 MNHEY, CDR2 SVGEGT. The CDR3 is 15 residues long. Trimming removed 6 bases from V and 0 bases from J, with 15 bases in between. CDR3 bases: TGTGCCAGCAGCCGTACGGGACTTATCTCCTACGAGCAGTACTTC. Its protein product is CASSRTGLISYEQYF.

This clonotype was counted between two and nine times. The genes are TRBV20-1 and TRBJ2-5, with 9 nucleotides matching TRBD2. The better agreement between TRBJ2-7 and the DNA end casts doubt on the J call. Germline CDR1 is DFQATT and CDR2 is SNEGSKA (reference sequence). The CDR3 is made up of 14 amino acids. The CDR3 reads CSADRLADDYEQYF. The CDR3 region has the DNA TGCAGTGCAGACCGACTAGCGGATGACTACGAGCAGTACTTC.

The V call is TRBV6-5, the J call TRBJ1-2, with 7 bases lining up with TRBD1. Germline CDR1 is MNHEY and CDR2 is SVGAGI. V shed 4 bases, J shed 6 bases, and the junction held 5 bases outside the gene matches. This CDR3 is 13 amino acids long. The CDR3 loop is CASSLTGSHGYTF. The CDR3, as DNA: TGTGCCAGCAGTTTGACAGGGTCCCATGGCTACACCTTC.

The chain links TRBV29-1 to TRBJ1-4; 10 nucleotides match TRBD1. The trim removed 7 bases at V and 5 bases at J, leaving 10 bases unmatched. The germline CDR1 and CDR2 sequences are SQVTM and ANQGSEA. CDR3 length: 15 amino acids. For the CDR3, the DNA is TGCAGCGCCACAGGGACAGGGGCGTCCAATGAAAAACTGTTTTTT. Translating it yields CSATGTGASNEKLFF.

This clonotype was detected only a few times. The rearrangement joins TRBV20-1 to TRBJ2-1; 9 bases align to TRBD2. This CDR3 is built from 13 residues. The germline CDR1 and CDR2 sequences are DFQATT and SNEGSKA (reference sequence). The ends lost 5 bases at V and 6 bases at J; junction bases unmatched: 5. Here the CDR3 DNA reads TGCAGTGCTCAGACGACTAGCGGCAATGAGCAGTTCTTC. This encodes CSAQTTSGNEQFF.

The chain combines TRBV4-1 with TRBJ2-3, with a tentative D call TRBD1 (5 bases). Germline assignment: CDR1 MGHRA and CDR2 YSYEKL. Trimming stripped 4 bases from V and 2 bases from J, with 13 bases between. The CDR3 contains 15 residues. The CDR3 loop reads CASSRTSLYTDTQYF. The CDR3 DNA reads TGCGCCAGCAGCCGGACATCACTTTACACAGATACGCAGTATTTT.

This sequence joins TRBV7-9 and TRBJ2-5; TRBD1 matches 9 bases. TRBJ2-7 explains the end of the DNA better; the J call may be wrong. This CDR3 is 15 amino acids long. Germline lookup yields CDR1 SEHNR and CDR2 FQNEAQ (reference sequence). The CDR3, as DNA: TGTGCCAGCAGCTTAGCGGACAGGGGAGGCTACGAGCAGTACTTC. Its translation is CASSLADRGGYEQYF.

V and J are TRBV20-1 and TRBJ2-7; unclear D gene. Trimming cost V 6 bases and J 6 bases, with 21 bases left between them. This CDR3 is built from 14 residues. Germline V gene sequence: CDR1 DFQATT, CDR2 SNEGSKA (reference sequence). CDR3 sequence (DNA): TGCAGTGCCTCAGGACCCCTAAATCCCGCCGAGCAGTACTTC. It translates to CSASGPLNPAEQYF.

The chain couples TRBV20-1 to TRBJ2-7; 9 nucleotides line up with TRBD2. With V trimmed by 5 bases and J by 5 bases, 10 bases remained unmatched. CDR3 length: 14 amino acids. Germline loops: CDR1 DFQATT, CDR2 SNEGSKA (reference sequence). CDR3 loop: CSAGTSRNRDEQYF. The CDR3 DNA is TGCAGTGCTGGGACTAGCCGCAATAGGGACGAGCAGTACTTC.

This clonotype showed up just a few times. V gene TRBV11-3 combines with J gene TRBJ2-1, with 8 bases matching TRBD2. V was pared by 8 bases and J by 2 bases, with 8 bases of the junction left unmatched. Germline V gene lookup returns CDR1 SGHNT and CDR2 YENEEA. CDR3 length equals 15 residues. The CDR3: CASAKPGGAYNEQFF. Here the CDR3 DNA reads TGTGCCAGCGCTAAACCCGGGGGGGCCTACAATGAGCAGTTCTTC.

The chain is built from TRBV28 and TRBJ2-1; TRBD2 aligns across 8 bases. The CDR3 has 12 residues. Germline-derived CDR1 and CDR2 are MDHEN and SYDVKM. V lost 8 bases and J lost 7; bases outside the gene matches: 4. The CDR3 is CASGTSRNEQFF. The DNA for the CDR3 is TGTGCCAGCGGGACTAGTAGGAATGAGCAGTTCTTC.

This clonotype has just a few counts. V gene TRBV6-5 combines with J gene TRBJ1-1; 7 bases match TRBD1. CDR1 is MNHEY and CDR2 is SVGAGI in the germline V gene. There are 13 residues in the CDR3. The trim removed 5 bases at V and 6 bases at J, leaving 6 bases unmatched. The CDR3 protein is CASSQGTDPEAFF. CDR3 bases: TGTGCCAGCAGTCAGGGGACAGATCCTGAAGCTTTCTTT.

The rearrangement links TRBV10-2 to TRBJ2-7; D call uncertain. This CDR3 has 13 residues. Deletions cut 6 bases from V and 5 bases from J, with 14 bases between. The germline V gene has CDR1 WSHSY and CDR2 SAAADI. The CDR3 DNA follows: TGCGCCAGCAGCGGGCTCCTGGTCGACGAGCAGTACTTC. It is translated as CASSGLLVDEQYF.

This chain links TRBV3-1 with TRBJ2-5; 8 nucleotides line up with TRBD2. The J call may not be correct, given that the DNA end is closer to TRBJ2-1. From germline, CDR1 is LGHDT and CDR2 YNNKEL (reference sequence). This CDR3 comprises 14 residues. In DNA, the CDR3 is TGTGCCAGCACCACGAGACTAGCGTCCCATGAGCAGTTCTTC. It translates to CASTTRLASHEQFF.

This clonotype was seen more than once but under ten times. The rearrangement uses TRBV5-4 and TRBJ2-5; a weak D match, TRBD1 (6 bases). CDR1 and CDR2 (germline): SGHNT, YYREEE (reference sequence). This CDR3 has 14 amino acids. Deletions cut 0 bases from V and 3 bases from J, with 9 bases between. CDR3 sequence reads: CASSLESGEETQYF. CDR3 bases: TGTGCCAGCAGCTTGGAGTCAGGGGAAGAGACCCAGTACTTC.